This record looks at one T cell receptor beta chain sequence and its context. Germline V CDR1 and CDR2: SGDLS, YYNGEE. V lost 0 bases, J lost 4 bases, and 7 bases lay in between. CDR3 length: 13 residues. This specimen comes from a study of cytomegalovirus exposure and HLA in healthy donors. The PCR was carried out with 60 Vbeta primers and 13 Jbeta primers. Assay used: immunoSEQ multiplex PCR; TCRdb lists only in-frame clones, some missing. The sample includes roughly 290,000 clones, about 80% of them seen just once. The chain employs TRBV9 and TRBJ1-1; maybe TRBD1 (6 bases). This sequence originates from a girl aged 2-10 years in good health and CMV-seronegative. Sequences were obtained from PBMCs. The CDR3 DNA follows: TGTGCCAGCAGCGTAGGGACAGCCACTGAAGCTTTCTTT. Amino acid sequence: CASSVGTATEAFF.